The present entry profiles one T cell receptor (beta chain) with its context. Antigen specificity is unknown. V was clipped by 5 bases and J by 8 bases, with 19 bases between them. There are 15 residues in the CDR3. Germline CDR1 MDHEN, CDR2 SYDVKM. The data belong to a study of blood T cells in healthy people across ages. General study findings and limits: Both higher diversity and more naive CD4+ cells marked long-lived donors when set against aged donors.

The sample, about 10 milliliters of peripheral blood, was drawn from each donor. There were at least 5 micrograms of total RNA extracted from every sample. A second about 6 to 12 cycle PCR used barcoded and J-beta primers. Tagging of each cDNA molecule was performed by a template-switch adaptor with 12 random nucleotides. TCRdb ran MiXCR on the 5' RACE reads and lists one entry per CDR3 protein. The sample has about 680,000 distinct CDR3 sequences, 49% seen once; the top ten hold under 35%. J is TRBJ2-4 and V is TRBV28; D not resolved. Sequencing input: blood. The clonotype comes from a woman in her sixties or seventies in good health. The CDR3: CASSSTVHIRDIQYF. CDR3 nucleotide sequence: TGTGCCAGCAGTAGTACAGTCCACATTCGGGACATTCAGTACTTC.